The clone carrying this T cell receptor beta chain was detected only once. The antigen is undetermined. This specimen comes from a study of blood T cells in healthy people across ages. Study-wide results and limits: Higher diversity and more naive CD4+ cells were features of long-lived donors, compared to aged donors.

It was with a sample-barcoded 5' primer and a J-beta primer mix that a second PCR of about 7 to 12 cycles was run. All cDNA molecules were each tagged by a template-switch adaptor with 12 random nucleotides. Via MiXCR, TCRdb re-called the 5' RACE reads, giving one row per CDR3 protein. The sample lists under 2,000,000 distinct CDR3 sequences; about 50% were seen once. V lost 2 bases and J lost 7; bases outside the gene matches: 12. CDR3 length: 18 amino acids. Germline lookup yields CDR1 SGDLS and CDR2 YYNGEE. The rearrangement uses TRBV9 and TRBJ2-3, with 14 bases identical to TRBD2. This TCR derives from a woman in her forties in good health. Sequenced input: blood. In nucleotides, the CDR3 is TGTGCCAGCAGCGTTGGGACTAGCGGGGGTCTGGTCTCCTATACGCAGTATTTT. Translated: CASSVGTSGGLVSYTQYF.